The present T cell receptor (beta chain) was sequenced within a study of human T cells and chemical hapten exposure. Time point of the sample: pre-sensitization, week 0. Treatment: therapeutic diphenylcyclopropenone sensitization with weekly scalp DPC. TCRdb re-called the RACE reads through MiXCR, storing one row per CDR3 protein. The profile covers some 400,000 distinct CDR3 sequences, with 4.5% to 5.5% appearing a single time and 2% to 3% taken by the ten largest. The CDR3 loop spans 16 amino acids. Deletions cut 1 base from V and 1 base from J, with 13 bases between. Germline V gene data show CDR1 as SGHAT and CDR2 as FQNNGV. This clonotype was picked up a small number of times.

This sequence was found in a woman between 50 and 59 years old with alopecia areata. Some clones in this sample may be carry-over from other donors' samples. The source material was whole blood, sampled in connection with sensitization to the hapten diphenylcyclopropenone (DPC). The chain uses TRBV11-2 and TRBJ1-1; D is undetermined. CDR3 DNA sequence: TGTGCCAGCAGCTTAGTGGGTACCAACCCGAACACTGAAGCTTTCTTT. Protein product: CASSLVGTNPNTEAFF.